This T cell receptor beta chain was recorded in a study of OX40 agonist ivuxolimab in advanced cancers. Study-level findings and limits: Low normalized clonal expansion also occurred in some nonresponding patients.

Sampling times: baseline, cycle 4 day 1, cycle 7 day 1. Germline CDR1 LNHNV, CDR2 YYDKDF (reference sequence). Trimming at V came to 5 bases and at J to 1 base, leaving 11 bases not matched to a gene. This CDR3 spans 17 amino acids. This clone was recorded a few times. The antigen is unknown. The protocol was immunoSEQ multiplex PCR, while the TCRdb copy is restricted to in-frame clones and leaves out a portion. There are 15,000 to 20,000 clones in the sample; 80% occur only once, and roughly 24% lies in the top ten. The chain couples TRBV15 to TRBJ1-3; TRBD1 aligns across 7 bases. Sequences were derived from CD4+ or CD8+ T cells sorted from blood, sampled in a trial of the OX40 agonist ivuxolimab. The sequence came from an adult with an advanced solid tumor such as melanoma, head and neck, liver or kidney cancer. CDR3 coding DNA: TGTGCCACCAGCTCCCGGACAGGAGGTCGGTCTGGAAACACCATATATTTT. Protein sequence: CATSSRTGGRSGNTIYF.